This TCR beta chain was identified during a study of blood T cell repertoires in COVID-19. The wider study: The United States, Italy and Spain were the sources of the acute and convalescent COVID-19 samples.

Produced via immunoSEQ multiplex PCR; TCRdb's table is partial and in-frame only. The sample carries fewer than 300,000 clones, 82% recorded once. This CDR3 contains 15 residues. The V gene's germline CDR1 is SGHRS and CDR2 YFSETQ. The V gene lost 2 bases and the J gene lost 2 bases, with 12 bases spanning the gap. Individuals aged about 18 to 100 years were recruited from 24 US areas. This clonotype originated in a man aged 40-50 years who had been exposed to COVID-19. The chain couples TRBV5-1 to TRBJ2-3; D may be TRBD2 (6 bases). The material sequenced was PBMCs or T cells enriched from blood (not recorded which). Written as DNA, the CDR3 is TGCGCCAGCAGCTTTGTAGCGGCACCCACAGATACGCAGTATTTT. The encoded protein is CASSFVAAPTDTQYF.